Shown below are 11 T cell receptor beta chains from a single sample sequenced in a study of blood T cells in healthy people across ages. The second PCR ran about 6 to 12 cycles with a sample-barcoded 5' primer and J-beta primers. Each CDR3 protein is one row after TCRdb ran MiXCR on the 5' RACE reads. The sample includes more than 1,400,000 distinct CDR3 sequences, 42% of them seen just once. Sample: blood. The receptors were gathered from a woman between 18 and 29 years old in good health.

This clonotype has only a few counts. The gene calls are TRBV5-1 and TRBJ2-7; 11 bases fit TRBD1. CDR3 length equals 18 residues. V trimming: 3 bases; J trimming: 0 bases; junction bases outside the gene matches: 11. Germline CDR1 is SGHRS and CDR2 is YFSETQ. CDR3 nucleotide sequence: TGCGCCAGCAGCTCCAACACCGGGACAGGGGGAATCTCCTACGAGCAGTACTTC. Translated: CASSSNTGTGGISYEQYF.

This clonotype was detected only a few times. This sequence joins TRBV12-3 or TRBV12-4 and TRBJ2-3; no clear D gene. The CDR3 runs to 12 residues. With 3 bases removed from V and 9 bases from J, the gap between germline ends came to 10 bases. In nucleotides, the CDR3 is TGTGCCAGCAGTTTTCTTGGGTTAACGCAGTATTTT. Translating it yields CASSFLGLTQYF.

The chain uses TRBV6-1 and TRBJ1-2, with 12 bases matching TRBD1. V gave up 6 bases and J gave up 7 bases; unmatched junction bases: 15. This CDR3 is 17 amino acids long. Germline values: CDR1 MNHNS, CDR2 SASEGT. CDR3 nucleotides: TGTGCCAGCAGCCGAAAGCCCCCGGGACAGGGGGCGCCTGGCTACACCTTC. Amino acids: CASSRKPPGQGAPGYTF.

This clonotype was detected only a few times. In DNA form, the CDR3 reads TGTGCCATCAGTCGGTCGGTAAACAGGGGGAACACCGGGGAGCTGTTTTTT. Translated, it gives CAISRSVNRGNTGELFF. The chain is built from TRBV10-3 and TRBJ2-2; 7 nucleotides match TRBD1. In germline, CDR1 is ENHRY, CDR2 SYGVKD. The CDR3 loop spans 17 amino acids. Germline trimming cut 5 bases from V and 1 base from J; bases unmatched to any gene: 10.

CDR3 protein: CASSWTDVADTQYF. The DNA for the CDR3 is TGTGCCAGCAGCTGGACAGATGTGGCAGATACGCAGTATTTT. V usage is TRBV9 and J usage is TRBJ2-3; the D gene is possibly TRBD1 (6 bases). CDR1 SGDLS and CDR2 YYNGEE come from the germline V gene. This CDR3 comprises 14 residues. Trimming took off 4 bases at V and 4 bases at J, with 13 bases between the two ends.

This clonotype was observed a few times. The genes are TRBV4-1 and TRBJ2-1; 9 bases map to TRBD2. V dropped 6 bases and J dropped 6; count of bases not matched to a gene: 6. Germline CDR1 is MGHRA and CDR2 is YSYEKL. The CDR3 has 14 amino acids. The CDR3 loop reads CASSSRTSVNEQFF. The CDR3 DNA sequence: TGCGCCAGCAGTAGTCGGACTAGCGTCAATGAGCAGTTCTTC.

This clonotype was counted many times. This chain connects TRBV7-2 to TRBJ1-1; unclear D gene. This CDR3 spans 13 amino acids. The V end lost 6 bases, the J end lost 0 bases, and 8 bases lay between the germline ends. Germline CDR1 is SGHTA and CDR2 is FQGNSA. The chain's CDR3 is CASSSTVNTEAFF. The CDR3 DNA sequence: TGTGCCAGCAGTTCGACGGTGAACACTGAAGCTTTCTTT.

This rearrangement joins TRBV18 to TRBJ2-3; 11 nucleotides match TRBD1. The CDR3 spans 18 residues. V gave up 3 bases and J gave up 0 bases; unmatched junction bases: 8. CDR1 KGHSH and CDR2 LQKENI come from the germline V gene. The CDR3 loop reads CASSPGQGDRYSTDTQYF. CDR3 nucleotide sequence: TGTGCCAGCTCACCGGGACAGGGGGACCGGTATAGCACAGATACGCAGTATTTT.

This chain connects TRBV3-1 to TRBJ2-1, with no clear D. The CDR3 is 12 residues long. The germline V gene has CDR1 LGHDT and CDR2 YNNKEL (reference sequence). The germline V and J ends were trimmed by 1 base and 14 bases, with 12 bases remaining between them. CDR3 region: CASSQGRPVKFF. CDR3 DNA: TGTGCCAGCAGCCAAGGTCGGCCCGTTAAGTTCTTC.

About this clonotype itself: Compared with germline, one end of the junction differs, possibly owing to a read error. The chain employs TRBV5-1 and TRBJ1-2; no reliable D call. Looked up from germline, CDR1 is SGHRS and CDR2 is YFSETQ. This CDR3 is 15 amino acids long. The CDR3 DNA reads as TGCGCCAACAGCTTGCGGGCGGAGGCAAGCTATGGCTACACCTTC. It encodes CANSLRAEASYGYTF.

This clonotype was counted only a few times. The chain joins TRBV6-1 to TRBJ1-1; D gene uncertain. Per the germline V gene, CDR1 is MNHNS and CDR2 is SASEGT. The V end lost 3 bases, the J end lost 0 bases, and 5 bases lay between the germline ends. The CDR3 spans 13 residues. The CDR3 DNA reads TGTGCCAGCAGTGAGACGTTGAACACTGAAGCTTTCTTT. This gives the protein CASSETLNTEAFF.